The 25 T cell receptor beta chains given below trace back to one sample, sequenced in a study of shared clonotypes between healthy human individuals. Data came from immunoSEQ multiplex PCR; TCRdb stores just in-frame clones and leaves some out. The sample has about 1 million clones, approximately 68% seen once. Source material: memory CD4+ T cells sorted from blood. Specified subset: CD45RA-negative fraction. The source is a man between 18 and 29 years old in good health.

This clone was seen a few times. V usage is TRBV5-6 and J usage is TRBJ2-5, with TRBD2 matching 10 bases. J lost 5 bases, V lost 3 bases, and 7 bases had no gene match. This CDR3 comprises 15 residues. Per germline, CDR1 SGHDT and CDR2 YYEEEE. CDR3 sequence (DNA): TGTGCCAGCAGCTGGCTAGCGGGGGTGCGGGAGACCCAGTACTTC. It specifies CASSWLAGVRETQYF.

The J gene is TRBJ1-4, the V gene TRBV4-1; the D gene is possibly TRBD1 (5 bases). Germline loops: CDR1 MGHRA, CDR2 YSYEKL. The CDR3 sequence is 13 residues long. The CDR3 here is CVQKGDRGEKLFF. DNA for the CDR3: TGCGTGCAGAAAGGGGATCGGGGTGAAAAACTGTTTTTT.

This rearrangement joins TRBV7-3 to TRBJ2-5, with D uncertain. Trimming left V 1 base short and J 5 bases short, with 5 bases between. Per germline, CDR1 SGHTA and CDR2 FQGTGA. This CDR3 has 12 amino acids. DNA of the CDR3: TGTGCCAGCAGCTTAAATTCGGAGACCCAGTACTTC. It yields the protein CASSLNSETQYF. The full variable domain, its missing parts supplied by reference TRBV7-3 and TRBJ2-5, is GAGVSQTPSNKVTEKGKYVELRCDPISGHTALYWYRQSLGQGPEFLIYFQGTGAADDSGLPNDRFFAVRPEGSVSTLKIQRTERGDSAVYLCASSLNSETQYFGPGTRLLVL.

In its sample, this clone was seen a few times. The V and J genes are TRBV4-2 and TRBJ1-1; perhaps TRBD1 as D (5 bases). The germline V gene has CDR1 LGHNA and CDR2 YNFKEQ. The CDR3 extends over 15 amino acids. Trimming took 7 bases from V and 1 from J, leaving 16 bases between them. The DNA of the CDR3 is TGTGCCAGCACCCCCGGGGGGGTCTGGAACACTGAAGCTTTCTTT. Protein: CASTPGGVWNTEAFF.

As for this clone: The sample contains more than one DNA sequence encoding this CDR3. This chain links TRBV19 with TRBJ2-5, with 7 bases that match TRBD2. Trimming removed 1 base from V and 0 bases from J; junction bases left unmatched: 2. Germline lookup yields CDR1 LNHDA and CDR2 SQIVND (reference sequence). The CDR3 has 15 amino acids. CDR3 DNA sequence: TGTGCCAGTAGTATAGGCGGGAGCTACCAAGAGACCCAGTACTTC. Residues: CASSIGGSYQETQYF. Based on the CDR3 plus reference TRBV19 and TRBJ2-5, the full variable domain is DGGITQSPKYLFRKEGQNVTLSCEQNLNHDAMYWYRQDPGQGLRLIYYSQIVNDFQKGDIAEGYSVSREKKESFPLTVTSAQKNPTAFYLCASSIGGSYQETQYFGPGTRLLVL.

The sample holds one count of this clone. The rearrangement links TRBV2 to TRBJ1-5; the match to TRBD1 covers 7 bases. V shed 1 base, J shed 6 bases, and the junction held 3 bases outside the gene matches. There are 14 residues in the CDR3. Germline V CDR1 and CDR2: SNHLY, FYNNEI. CDR3 sequence: CASSEERGLQPQHF. The DNA of the CDR3 is TGTGCCAGCAGTGAAGAGAGGGGGCTTCAGCCCCAGCATTTT. The full variable domain, rest sourced from reference TRBV2 and TRBJ1-5, is EPEVTQTPSHQVTQMGQEVILRCVPISNHLYFYWYRQILGQKVEFLVSFYNNEISEKSEIFDDQFSVERPDGSNFTLKIRSTKLEDSAMYFCASSEERGLQPQHFGDGTRLSIL.

This chain connects TRBV18 to TRBJ1-1; D is ambiguous. V lost 3 bases to trimming and J lost 5 bases, with 13 bases between them. CDR3 size: 14 residues. The germline V gene has CDR1 KGHSH and CDR2 LQKENI. The CDR3 DNA sequence: TGTGCCAGCTCACCGGAGGCAGGTGAGACTGAAGCTTTCTTT. Residues: CASSPEAGETEAFF.

This clone was seen a handful of times. J is TRBJ1-6 and V is TRBV7-2; D possibly corresponds to TRBD1 (5 bases). The CDR3 has 14 amino acids. The ends were cut back, 3 bases at V and 10 bases at J, with 13 bases in the middle. CDR1 is SGHTA, CDR2 FQGNSA, per germline. CDR3 nucleotide sequence: TGTGCCAGCAGCTTCAGGGCCGAGGGGTCACCCCTCCACTTT. It specifies CASSFRAEGSPLHF. Full variable domain (outside the CDR3, taken from reference TRBV7-2 and TRBJ1-6): GAGVSQSPSNKVTEKGKDVELRCDPISGHTALYWYRQSLGQGLEFLIYFQGNSAPDKSGLPSDRFSAERTGGSVSTLTIQRTQQEDSAVYLCASSFRAEGSPLHFGNGTRLTVT.

This clone was recorded a few times. The chain is built from TRBV5-5 and TRBJ2-5; D is ambiguous. From germline, CDR1 is SGHKS and CDR2 YYEKEE (reference sequence). The CDR3 is made up of 15 amino acids. V lost 2 bases and J lost 5, with 16 bases in between. CDR3 bases: TGTGCCAGCAGCTTAGAATTGACTGTTTCGGAGACCCAGTACTTC. Its translation: CASSLELTVSETQYF.

With respect to this clone: One junction end disagrees with the germline gene, perhaps due to a read error. The rearrangement links TRBV7-7 to TRBJ2-5, with 11 bases matching TRBD2. Per germline, CDR1 SSHAT and CDR2 FNYEAQ (reference sequence). CDR3 length: 15 amino acids. As DNA, the CDR3 is TGTGCTAGCAGCGCCGGGACTAGCGGCCAAGAGACCCAGTACTTC. Translation: CASSAGTSGQETQYF.

Concerning this clone itself: Germline is not matched at one junction end, which may reflect a read error. This chain uses TRBV20-1 with TRBJ2-3, with D uncertain. The germline V gene has CDR1 DFQATT and CDR2 SNEGSKA (reference sequence). The CDR3 sequence is 11 residues long. Written as DNA, the CDR3 is TGTGGCGGAGTCAGCACAGATACGCAGTATTTT. Protein product: CGGVSTDTQYF.

The V gene is TRBV6-1, the J gene TRBJ1-2; D might be TRBD1 (6 bases). This CDR3 is 14 amino acids long. Germline V gene data show CDR1 as MNHNS and CDR2 as SASEGT. V shed 2 bases and J shed 8 bases, with 15 bases lying between them. CDR3 loop: CASSENEGGRGYTF. CDR3 coding DNA: TGTGCCAGCAGTGAAAACGAAGGGGGTAGGGGCTACACCTTC.

This clone was observed once. The chain joins TRBV2 to TRBJ2-1; TRBD2 is a possible D gene (5 bases). CDR1 is SNHLY, CDR2 FYNNEI, per germline. This CDR3 is 15 amino acids long. Trimming removed 8 bases from V and 5 bases from J, with 19 bases in between. CDR3: CASRRVSGNNNEQFF. Here the CDR3 DNA reads TGTGCCAGCCGGAGAGTTTCGGGAAACAACAATGAGCAGTTCTTC.

The chain couples TRBV5-6 to TRBJ2-2; no definite D call. Trimming removed 5 bases at V and 4 bases at J, with 6 bases between. The CDR3 sequence is 12 residues long. Germline V lookup: CDR1 SGHDT, CDR2 YYEEEE. The CDR3 spells CASSPVTGELFF. The CDR3 bases are TGTGCCAGCAGTCCCGTCACCGGGGAGCTGTTTTTT.

The chain couples TRBV6-6 to TRBJ1-4; D not resolved. V lost 8 bases and J 7 bases, leaving 20 bases between the germline ends. CDR1 MNHNY and CDR2 SVGAGI come from the germline V gene (reference sequence). CDR3 length equals 15 residues. For the CDR3, the DNA is TGTGCCAGCTCTTTTACGGTCTCCGGGTTTGAAAAACTGTTTTTT. Translation gives CASSFTVSGFEKLFF.

The chain employs TRBV10-3 and TRBJ2-7; 10 bases agree with TRBD2. Germline V gene lookup returns CDR1 ENHRY and CDR2 SYGVKD. V gave up 6 bases and J gave up 4 bases; unmatched junction bases: 3. The CDR3 covers 13 residues. In DNA form, the CDR3 reads TGTGCCATCAGCCGGACTAGCGGTTACGAGCAGTACTTC. The encoded protein is CAISRTSGYEQYF.

The chain joins TRBV11-1 to TRBJ1-1; the D gene is possibly TRBD1 (6 bases). Trimming took off 7 bases at V and 1 base at J, with 10 bases between the two ends. Germline CDR1 SGHAT, CDR2 FQDESV (reference sequence). The CDR3 is made up of 13 amino acids. The chain's CDR3 is CASNADRNTEAFF. CDR3 nucleotide sequence: TGTGCCAGCAACGCGGACAGGAACACTGAAGCTTTCTTT.

The V gene is TRBV27, the J gene TRBJ2-1, with 10 bases fitting TRBD2. Germline assignment: CDR1 MNHEY and CDR2 SMNVEV (reference sequence). J gave up 2 bases and V 5 bases, and 6 bases lay outside the gene matches. This CDR3 spans 16 amino acids. This CDR3 is CASSPYLAGAYNEQFF. In nucleotides, the CDR3 is TGTGCCAGCAGTCCGTACCTAGCGGGGGCCTACAATGAGCAGTTCTTC.

V is TRBV11-3 and J is TRBJ1-4; D uncertain. V was shortened by 2 bases and J by 3 bases, with 7 bases between the two germline ends. The germline CDR1 and CDR2 sequences are SGHNT and YENEEA. The CDR3 runs 14 residues. The CDR3 nucleotides are TGTGCCAGCAGCTTACGACTGTCTAATGAAAAACTGTTTTTT. Protein sequence: CASSLRLSNEKLFF.

Of note for this clone: The sample carries other DNA sequences with the same CDR3. The V gene is TRBV4-3, the J gene TRBJ2-2, with a tentative D call TRBD1 (5 bases). The length of the CDR3 is 14 residues. CDR1 LGHNA and CDR2 YSLEER come from the germline V gene. V lost 0 bases, J lost 5 bases, and 7 bases lay in between. CDR3: CASSQESGTGELFF. The CDR3 nucleotides read TGCGCCAGCAGCCAAGAATCAGGGACCGGGGAGCTGTTTTTT.

This chain links TRBV5-1 with TRBJ2-2; no clear D gene. V was pared by 4 bases and J by 5 bases, with 15 bases between. The CDR3 runs 15 residues. The germline V gene has CDR1 SGHRS and CDR2 YFSETQ. This CDR3 is CASSLYFSGTGELFF. In DNA form, the CDR3 reads TGCGCCAGCAGCCTGTATTTCTCTGGGACCGGGGAGCTGTTTTTT.

This rearrangement joins TRBV5-1 to TRBJ2-5, with 7 bases aligning to TRBD1. Germline V gene sequence: CDR1 SGHRS, CDR2 YFSETQ. J lost 3 bases, V lost 0 bases, and 8 bases had no gene match. CDR3 length: 16 residues. The CDR3 DNA reads as TGCGCCAGCAGCTTGGGCGACAGGGTGCTTGAAGAGACCCAGTACTTC. Protein: CASSLGDRVLEETQYF. Full variable domain (remainder filled in from reference TRBV5-1 and TRBJ2-5): KAGVTQTPRYLIKTRGQQVTLSCSPISGHRSVSWYQQTPGQGLQFLFEYFSETQRNKGNFPGRFSGRQFSNSRSEMNVSTLELGDSALYLCASSLGDRVLEETQYFGPGTRLLVL.

This rearrangement joins TRBV11-2 to TRBJ1-2; D not certain. Trimming pared 1 base from V and 6 bases from J, leaving 9 bases between. Germline assignment: CDR1 SGHAT and CDR2 FQNNGV. This CDR3 region has 13 residues. The CDR3 nucleotides read TGTGCCAGCAGCTTAGCCGGTGGAAATGGCTACACCTTC. Translated, it gives CASSLAGGNGYTF.

This rearrangement joins TRBV11-2 to TRBJ2-7, with 7 bases matching TRBD1. Germline-derived CDR1 and CDR2 are SGHAT and FQNNGV. The junction had 10 bases not matched to a gene; V was cut back by 5 bases and J by 3 bases. The CDR3 spans 15 residues. CDR3 protein: CASSRSSTGSYEQYF. The CDR3, as DNA: TGTGCCAGCAGCCGATCTTCGACAGGGAGCTACGAGCAGTACTTC.

The chain carries TRBV5-1 and TRBJ2-7; 9 nucleotides align to TRBD1. Germline V gives CDR1 SGHRS, CDR2 YFSETQ. V lost 4 bases, J lost 3 bases, and 2 bases stayed unmatched. The CDR3 consists of 13 residues. CDR3 in amino acids: CASSGQGNYEQYF. CDR3 DNA: TGCGCCAGCAGCGGACAGGGGAACTACGAGCAGTACTTC. Based on the CDR3 plus reference TRBV5-1 and TRBJ2-7, the full variable domain is KAGVTQTPRYLIKTRGQQVTLSCSPISGHRSVSWYQQTPGQGLQFLFEYFSETQRNKGNFPGRFSGRQFSNSRSEMNVSTLELGDSALYLCASSGQGNYEQYFGPGTRLTVT.